A single TCR beta chain is shown here with its context. What it recognizes is unknown. The assay used deep level. Approximately 30,000 T cell genomes (about 0.2 ug DNA) went into each sorted-subset replicate. Assay: immunoSEQ multiplex PCR; the TCRdb copy retains only in-frame clones and omits some. The data hold fewer than 1.6 million clones, with around 98.5% observed a single time. From germline, CDR1 is SGHAT and CDR2 FQNNGV. V trimming: 5 bases; J trimming: 4 bases; junction bases outside the gene matches: 15. The CDR3 length is 17 residues. This sample is drawn from a study of shared clonotypes between healthy human individuals. General observations from the study: Shared clonotypes: about 4.6% naive CD4, about 4% naive CD8, less than 2.5% memory CD4, about 0.4% memory CD8.

Sequencing was carried out using naive CD4+ T cells sorted from blood. The subset denotes: CD45RA+ positively selected. This receptor was taken from a man under 40 in good health. The chain links TRBV11-2 to TRBJ2-7, with 9 bases matching TRBD1. This CDR3 reads CASSLPLHRGPRYEQYF. As DNA, the CDR3 is TGTGCCAGCAGCCTCCCGTTGCACAGGGGGCCTAGATACGAGCAGTACTTC.